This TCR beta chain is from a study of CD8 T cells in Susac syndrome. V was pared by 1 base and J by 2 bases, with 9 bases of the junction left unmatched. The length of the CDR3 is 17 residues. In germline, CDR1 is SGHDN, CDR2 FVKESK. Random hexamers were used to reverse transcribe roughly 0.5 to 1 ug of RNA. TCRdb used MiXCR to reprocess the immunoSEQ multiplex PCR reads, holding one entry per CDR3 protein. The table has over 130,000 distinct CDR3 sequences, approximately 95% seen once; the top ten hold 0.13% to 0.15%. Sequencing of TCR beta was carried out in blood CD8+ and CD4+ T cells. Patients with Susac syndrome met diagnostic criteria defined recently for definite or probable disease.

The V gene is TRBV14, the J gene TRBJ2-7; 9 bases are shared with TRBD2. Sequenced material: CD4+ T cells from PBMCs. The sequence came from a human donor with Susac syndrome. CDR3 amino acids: CASSQGGLAAVTYEQYF. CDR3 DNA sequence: TGTGCCAGCAGCCAAGGGGGACTAGCTGCCGTTACCTACGAGCAGTACTTC.